These T cell receptor beta chains were read from a single sample in a study of lymphopenia after photon versus proton radiotherapy. The data were produced by immunoSEQ multiplex PCR, yet TCRdb's version contains in-frame clones alone and is incomplete. The sample contains 24,000 or so clones, about four fifths of which appear only once. The starting material was peripheral blood, obtained from a patient treated with photon-based radiotherapy. These TCRs come from a man between 35 and 55 years old with gastric cancer. Each CDR3 is given with its conserved first and last residue. D genes are given only for firm matches. Clone size is given for some rows only: seen once, a few or many times, or a class if the clone is expanded.

j_call v_call d_call clone_size cdr3_aa cdr3_nt
TRBJ1-1 TRBV6-5 NA once CASSYTFGTPGEAFF TGTGCCAGCAGTTACACCTTTGGGACACCCGGTGAAGCTTTCTTT
TRBJ1-5 TRBV30 NA NA CAWSVGKEPQHF TGTGCCTGGAGTGTCGGGAAGGAGCCCCAGCATTTT
TRBJ2-7 TRBV6-5 TRBD2 NA CASKRGQISYEQYF TGTGCCAGCAAGCGGGGGCAAATCTCCTACGAGCAGTACTTC
TRBJ1-1 TRBV5-1 NA NA CASSPDRQNTEAFF TGCGCCAGCAGTCCAGACAGGCAGAACACTGAAGCTTTCTTT
TRBJ1-2 TRBV7-2 NA NA CASSPLGLEGYTF TGTGCCAGCAGCCCCCTTGGACTGGAGGGCTACACCTTC
TRBJ1-2 TRBV4-3 NA NA CASSQDPANYGYTF TGCGCCAGCAGCCAAGATCCGGCAAACTATGGCTACACCTTC
TRBJ2-2 TRBV5-1 NA NA CASSSQGPNTGELFF TGCGCCAGCAGCTCGCAGGGCCCGAACACCGGGGAGCTGTTTTTT
TRBJ1-1 TRBV4-3 NA NA CASRPGTLNTEAFF TGCGCCAGCAGACCAGGGACGTTGAACACTGAAGCTTTCTTT
TRBJ2-5 TRBV13 NA NA CASTQGGTQETQYF TGTGCCAGCACCCAGGGGGGAACCCAAGAGACCCAGTACTTC
TRBJ2-1 TRBV7-9 NA NA CASSLGGLLGYNEQFF TGTGCCAGCAGCTTAGGGGGCTTACTAGGGTACAATGAGCAGTTCTTC
TRBJ2-2 TRBV2 NA NA CASSELEGYHRELFF TGTGCCAGCAGTGAGTTAGAAGGGTATCACAGGGAGCTGTTTTTT
TRBJ1-2 TRBV7-6 NA NA CASSKDRTRYGYTF TGTGCCAGCAGCAAAGACAGGACTCGCTATGGCTACACCTTC
TRBJ2-7 TRBV5-6 NA few CASSRWGQSYSYEQYF TGTGCCAGCAGCCGGTGGGGGCAGTCCTACTCCTACGAGCAGTACTTC
TRBJ2-1 TRBV7-2 TRBD2 once CASSVSGGRYNEQFF TGTGCCAGCAGCGTTAGCGGGGGGCGATACAATGAGCAGTTCTTC
TRBJ1-2 TRBV7-2 NA NA CASSGTPRDGYTF TGTGCCAGCAGCGGGACTCCGAGGGATGGCTACACCTTC
TRBJ2-1 TRBV6-1 NA NA CASSKGDGSYNEQFF TGTGCCAGCAGCAAGGGCGACGGCTCCTACAATGAGCAGTTCTTC
TRBJ2-7 TRBV5-1 TRBD1 NA CASRIKTGGDEQYF TGCGCCAGCCGAATTAAGACAGGGGGCGACGAGCAGTACTTC
TRBJ2-1 TRBV30 NA NA CAWSVLETGRRGQFF TGTGCCTGGAGCGTTTTGGAGACAGGGAGGCGCGGGCAGTTCTTC
TRBJ2-7 TRBV21-1 NA NA CASSKGKTGLAPSDEQYF TGTGCCAGCAGCAAAGGCAAGACAGGGCTAGCCCCCTCGGACGAGCAGTACTTC
TRBJ1-6 TRBV7-9 NA few CASSTDRKGYNSPLHF TGTGCCAGCAGCACCGACAGGAAGGGCTATAATTCACCCCTCCACTTT
TRBJ2-2 TRBV27 NA NA CASSYGLARGELFF TGTGCCAGCAGTTACGGACTGGCCAGGGGGGAGCTGTTTTTT
TRBJ2-7 TRBV7-2 TRBD2 medium-sized CASSLALAGGGHEQYF TGTGCCAGCAGCTTAGCACTAGCGGGGGGCGGCCACGAGCAGTACTTC
TRBJ1-1 TRBV30 NA medium-sized CAWGQMNTEAFF TGTGCCTGGGGACAGATGAACACTGAAGCTTTCTTT
TRBJ1-5 TRBV4-3 NA once CASSQETGNNQPQHF TGCGCCAGCAGCCAAGAAACAGGGAATAATCAGCCCCAGCATTTT
TRBJ2-7 TRBV30 TRBD1 NA CAWAHGRGYYEQYF TGTGCCTGGGCCCATGGCAGGGGGTACTACGAGCAGTACTTC
TRBJ2-5 TRBV7-2 NA NA CASSSYGRQETQYF TGTGCCAGCAGCTCCTATGGGAGACAAGAGACCCAGTACTTC
TRBJ2-6 TRBV19 NA NA CASTGPLGGANVLTF TGTGCCAGTACGGGGCCCCTGGGGGGGGCCAACGTCCTGACTTTC
TRBJ2-3 TRBV25-1 NA NA CACRRSGDTQYF TGTGCCTGCAGGAGGTCGGGGGATACGCAGTATTTT
TRBJ1-2 TRBV6-5 NA few CASSYLRGVGYTF TGTGCCAGCAGTTATCTACGAGGGGTAGGCTACACCTTC
TRBJ2-5 TRBV4-1 NA NA CASSQDPPGVGETQYF TGCGCCAGCAGCCAAGATCCCCCGGGGGTGGGGGAGACCCAGTACTTC
TRBJ1-3 TRBV18 NA few CASSPIQGESSGNTIYF TGTGCCAGCTCCCCTATTCAAGGGGAGAGCTCTGGAAACACCATATATTTT
TRBJ1-5 TRBV27 NA NA CASSLSGLSNQPQHF TGTGCCAGCAGTTTGTCTGGGCTTAGCAATCAGCCCCAGCATTTT
TRBJ1-4 TRBV2 TRBD1 NA CASRGDRAGEKLFF TGTGCCAGCAGAGGAGACAGGGCTGGGGAAAAACTGTTTTTT
TRBJ2-3 TRBV7-2 TRBD2 NA CASSPSGGGTDTQYF TGTGCCAGCAGCCCAAGCGGGGGTGGGACAGATACGCAGTATTTT
TRBJ1-3 TRBV6-1 NA NA CASSEVSSGNTIYF TGTGCCAGCAGTGAGGTTAGCTCTGGAAACACCATATATTTT
TRBJ1-4 TRBV4-2 NA NA CASSPPRGAGEKLFF TGTGCCAGCAGCCCCCCGCGGGGGGCCGGTGAAAAACTGTTTTTT
TRBJ1-6 TRBV27 NA NA CASREEGVRNSPLHF TGTGCCAGCAGGGAGGAGGGAGTAAGGAATTCACCCCTCCACTTT
TRBJ2-3 TRBV11-3 NA NA CASSLGRSTDTQYF TGTGCCAGCAGCTTGGGGCGTAGCACAGATACGCAGTATTTT
TRBJ1-2 TRBV4-3 NA NA CASSQDGTLLGYTF TGCGCCAGCAGCCAAGACGGGACCCTCCTGGGCTACACCTTC
TRBJ2-2 TRBV7-2 NA NA CASSRSPNGELFF TGTGCCAGCAGTCGGTCGCCCAACGGGGAGCTGTTTTTT
TRBJ2-1 TRBV7-3 TRBD1 NA CASSLTGTESNEQFF TGTGCCAGCAGCTTAACCGGGACAGAAAGCAATGAGCAGTTCTTC
TRBJ1-1 TRBV5-1 NA NA CASSLGGTQNTEAFF TGCGCCAGCAGCTTGGGTGGGACACAGAACACTGAAGCTTTCTTT
TRBJ1-5 TRBV4-2 NA NA CASSQEGAGNQPQHF TGTGCCAGCAGCCAAGAAGGGGCAGGCAATCAGCCCCAGCATTTT
TRBJ1-5 TRBV13 NA few CASSLAGAGPQHF TGTGCCAGCAGCTTAGCTGGGGCCGGTCCCCAGCATTTT
TRBJ2-5 TRBV30 NA NA CAWSNPGPQETQYF TGTGCCTGGAGTAACCCGGGACCCCAAGAGACCCAGTACTTC
TRBJ2-4 TRBV2 NA NA CASTAPLRGDIQYF TGTGCCAGCACTGCCCCCCTTAGGGGGGACATTCAGTACTTC
TRBJ2-5 TRBV4-2 TRBD2 NA CASSPSGAGVVETQYF TGTGCCAGCAGCCCGAGTGGGGCGGGGGTGGTAGAGACCCAGTACTTC
TRBJ2-2 TRBV19 NA NA CASKTQGIGELFF TGTGCCAGTAAAACACAGGGAATCGGGGAGCTGTTTTTT
TRBJ2-3 TRBV18 NA NA CASLAGDGTDTQYF TGTGCCAGCTTAGCAGGGGACGGCACAGATACGCAGTATTTT
TRBJ2-7 TRBV5-1 NA NA CASSPWRDSYEQYF TGCGCCAGCAGCCCCTGGAGGGACAGCTACGAGCAGTACTTC
TRBJ2-7 TRBV9 NA NA CASSVQWGADEQYF TGTGCCAGCAGCGTGCAATGGGGGGCGGACGAGCAGTACTTC
TRBJ2-2 TRBV7-2 NA NA CATNSWGGELFF TGTGCCACCAATAGTTGGGGCGGGGAGCTGTTTTTT
TRBJ1-2 TRBV2 TRBD1 NA CASRTGQGAGGYTF TGTGCCAGCAGGACGGGACAGGGGGCTGGTGGCTACACCTTC
TRBJ2-2 TRBV5-6 TRBD2 NA CASRRGGAGSGELFF TGTGCCAGCAGACGCGGGGGGGCCGGATCCGGGGAGCTGTTTTTT
TRBJ2-1 TRBV5-1 NA NA CASSSEAGGSYNEQFF TGCGCCAGCAGCTCCGAGGCTGGCGGCTCCTACAATGAGCAGTTCTTC
TRBJ2-7 TRBV11-2 NA once CASSLAFGQIYEQYF TGTGCCAGCAGCTTAGCCTTCGGACAGATTTACGAGCAGTACTTC
TRBJ2-5 TRBV10-2 TRBD2 NA CASSEPGLAGGETQYF TGCGCCAGCAGTGAGCCGGGACTAGCGGGGGGTGAGACCCAGTACTTC
TRBJ2-2 TRBV5-1 NA NA CASSLVLSNTGELFF TGCGCCAGCAGCTTGGTTTTATCGAACACCGGGGAGCTGTTTTTT
TRBJ2-6 TRBV5-8 NA NA CASSLMSGAGANVLTF TGTGCCAGCAGTTTAATGTCGGGGGCTGGGGCCAACGTCCTGACTTTC
TRBJ2-3 TRBV4-1 NA NA CASSQPTVDTDTQYF TGCGCCAGCAGCCAACCGACGGTCGACACAGATACGCAGTATTTT